This T cell receptor beta chain was obtained from a study of early T cells in non-severe SARS-CoV-2 infection. General observations from the study: VDJdb matches were skewed toward anti-spike CD8 T cell responses.

Germline lookup yields CDR1 WSHSY and CDR2 SAAADI. CDR3 length: 14 amino acids. V shed 6 bases and J shed 4 bases, with 12 bases lying between them. The protocol attached unique molecular identifiers to individual cDNA molecules. Using its own MiXCR run on the 5' RACE reads, TCRdb lists one record per CDR3 protein. The data show about 71,000 distinct CDR3 sequences, about an eighth seen once. This clonotype is medium-sized (0.01 to 0.1%). The antigen remains unidentified. This clonotype originated in an adult who was a healthcare worker with PCR-confirmed SARS-CoV-2 infection or an uninfected control (not recorded which). This specimen was whole blood, taken at baseline. The gene calls are TRBV10-2 and TRBJ2-2, with no clear D. CDR3 nucleotides: TGCGCCAGCAGGCCTACACTTGCCACCGGGGAGCTGTTTTTT. This codes for CASRPTLATGELFF.